A selection of T cell receptor beta chains follows, all from one sample in a study of blood T cell repertoires in COVID-19. Measured with immunoSEQ multiplex PCR; TCRdb has only the in-frame clones, and not every one. The data contain 180,000 or so clones, about 90% of them singletons. Material for sequencing was peripheral blood. All receptors derive from a man between 18 and 29 years old with active or convalescent COVID-19. Both conserved end residues are part of each CDR3. The D gene is left open where the match is weak. Clone size is stated in some rows and not others, as once, few, many or a class when expanded.

>TRBV5-1|-|once|TRBJ2-5
CASSLGSSQETQYF
TGCGCCAGCAGCTTGGGGTCGAGCCAAGAGACCCAGTACTTC
>TRBV9|TRBD1|once|TRBJ2-3
CASSVEDRGSADTQYF
TGTGCCAGCAGCGTAGAGGACAGGGGTAGTGCAGATACGCAGTATTTT
>TRBV4-1|TRBD2|-|TRBJ2-1
CASSQETSGHNEQFF
TGCGCCAGCAGCCAAGAAACTAGCGGACACAATGAGCAGTTCTTC
>TRBV18|TRBD1|-|TRBJ1-2
CASSPSGQGSYGYTF
TGTGCCAGCTCTCCATCGGGACAGGGGTCCTATGGCTACACCTTC
>TRBV11-2|-|-|TRBJ2-7
CASSSPKPTRLDYEQYF
TGTGCCAGCAGCTCCCCAAAGCCGACTAGGTTGGACTACGAGCAGTACTTC
>TRBV6-1|TRBD1|-|TRBJ1-6
CASSEGQARSYNSPLHF
TGTGCCAGCAGTGAGGGACAGGCACGCTCCTATAATTCACCCCTCCACTTT
>TRBV12-3/TRBV12-4|-|-|TRBJ1-1
CASRSYTEAFF
TGTGCCAGCAGGTCATACACTGAAGCTTTCTTT
>TRBV19|TRBD1|-|TRBJ1-1
CASRQTGINTEAFF
TGTGCCAGTAGGCAGACAGGGATCAACACTGAAGCTTTCTTT
>TRBV27|TRBD1|-|TRBJ2-2
CASRLTGENTGELFF
TGTGCCAGCAGACTGACAGGGGAGAACACCGGGGAGCTGTTTTTT
>TRBV30|-|-|TRBJ1-2
CAWSDRGRGYTF
TGTGCCTGGAGTGACCGGGGTCGTGGCTACACCTTC
>TRBV15|TRBD1|-|TRBJ1-2
CATSRGDRERYGYTF
TGTGCCACCAGCAGAGGGGACAGGGAGCGCTATGGCTACACCTTC
>TRBV5-6|TRBD1|-|TRBJ1-2
CASRQPGQGHGYTF
TGTGCCAGCAGACAACCGGGACAGGGCCATGGCTACACCTTC
>TRBV6-1|-|-|TRBJ1-1
CASNERGLNTEAFF
TGTGCCAGCAATGAAAGGGGCTTGAACACTGAAGCTTTCTTT
>TRBV15|-|-|TRBJ1-1
CATSRDTRRGGTEAFF
TGTGCCACCAGCAGAGATACGAGGCGTGGCGGCACTGAAGCTTTCTTT
>TRBV6-5|TRBD1|-|TRBJ1-1
CATTGQAFVGRAFF
TGTGCCACCACTGGACAGGCATTCGTGGGGCGGGCTTTCTTT
>TRBV5-4|-|-|TRBJ2-7
CASSARGGTASYEQYF
TGTGCCAGCAGCGCTCGGGGCGGGACAGCTAGCTACGAGCAGTACTTC
>TRBV3-1/TRBV3-2|-|-|TRBJ2-3
CASSQGLPATDTQYF
TGTGCCAGCAGCCAAGGACTACCTGCCACAGATACGCAGTATTTT
>TRBV11-2|-|-|TRBJ2-1
CASSLDLSDPYNEQFF
TGTGCCAGCAGCTTAGATCTAAGCGACCCCTACAATGAGCAGTTCTTC
>TRBV7-8|TRBD2|-|TRBJ2-7
CASGPRGSSGSSNEQYF
TGTGCCAGCGGGCCCCGGGGGTCTAGCGGGAGCTCTAACGAGCAGTACTTC
>TRBV6-1|-|-|TRBJ1-2
CASSEAARGGRYTF
TGTGCCAGCAGTGAAGCGGCCCGCGGGGGGCGCTACACCTTC
>TRBV5-1|-|-|TRBJ1-2
CASTPLLPETGYTF
TGCGCCAGCACCCCTCTCCTTCCGGAGACTGGCTACACCTTC
>TRBV5-1|TRBD1|-|TRBJ1-2
CASSSRDRGRPGDGYTF
TGCGCCAGCAGCTCCCGGGACAGGGGACGCCCGGGCGATGGCTACACCTTC
>TRBV7-8|TRBD2|-|TRBJ2-1
CASSAGTSGGYSYNEQFF
TGTGCCAGCAGTGCTGGGACTAGCGGGGGCTACTCCTACAATGAGCAGTTCTTC
>TRBV3-1/TRBV3-2|TRBD2|-|TRBJ2-5
CASSLGGGAETQYF
TGTGCCAGCAGCCTCGGCGGGGGGGCGGAGACCCAGTACTTC
>TRBV6-6|-|-|TRBJ1-2
CASSFGDFGGYTF
TGTGCCAGCAGTTTCGGAGATTTCGGTGGCTACACCTTC
>TRBV19|TRBD1|-|TRBJ1-4
CASSNRGREKLFF
TGTGCCAGTAGTAACAGGGGGCGTGAAAAACTGTTTTTT
>TRBV29-1|-|-|TRBJ1-1
CSVGAGVLNTEAFF
TGCAGCGTTGGCGCGGGGGTCCTGAACACTGAAGCTTTCTTT
>TRBV28|-|few|TRBJ1-1
CASSLAGSPTEAFF
TGTGCCAGCAGTTTGGCAGGGTCCCCCACTGAAGCTTTCTTT
>TRBV14|-|once|TRBJ1-1
CASSQDLGHTQAFF
TGTGCCAGCAGCCAAGACTTAGGACACACTCAAGCTTTCTTT
>TRBV30|TRBD1|once|TRBJ2-1
CAWGTGESSNEQFF
TGTGCCTGGGGGACAGGGGAGTCTTCGAATGAGCAGTTCTTC
>TRBV11-2|TRBD1|-|TRBJ2-3
CASSPLGQGGTDTQYF
TGTGCCAGCAGCCCGCTGGGACAGGGGGGCACAGATACGCAGTATTTT